This entry describes one T cell receptor (beta chain). PCR was performed a second time for about 7 to 12 cycles using a sample-barcoded 5' primer and a J-beta primer mix. Tagging of each cDNA molecule was performed by a template-switch adaptor with 12 random nucleotides. At least 3 million CDR3-containing paired-end reads were obtained per sample. TCRdb fed the 5' RACE reads into MiXCR, producing one record per CDR3 protein. This sample has just over 1 million distinct CDR3 sequences, with less than 50% found just once. The source of the sample is a study of blood T cells in healthy people across ages. Whole-study context: Capture by template switching was about one barcoded beta molecule per two T cells.

CDR1 is SNHLY and CDR2 is FYNNEI in the germline V gene. The CDR3 spans 13 residues. With V trimmed by 10 bases and J by 3 bases, 5 bases remained unmatched. The clonotype originates from a woman aged 55-70 years in good health. Sequencing was carried out using blood. The rearrangement uses TRBV2 and TRBJ2-7, with 11 bases that match TRBD2. The CDR3 DNA reads as TGTGCCACCACTAGCGGGAGAGGCTACGAGCAGTACTTC. This sequence encodes CATTSGRGYEQYF. The full variable domain, in which reference TRBV2 and TRBJ2-7 provide the parts outside the CDR3, is EPEVTQTPSHQVTQMGQEVILRCVPISNHLYFYWYRQILGQKVEFLVSFYNNEISEKSEIFDDQFSVERPDGSNFTLKIRSTKLEDSAMYFCATTSGRGYEQYFGPGTRLTVT.